This note documents a single T cell receptor beta chain sequence. Its antigen is not yet known. The input lacks base qualities; no much larger clone sits a single base away. The data were taken from a study of shared clonotypes between healthy human individuals (dated by TCRdb to the early 2020s). In terms of the full investigation: A couple of women and a few men aged 18 to 49 years were included in the cohort. For each donor, three plates each were used for CD4 naive and CD4 memory, two plates were used for CD8 naive, and one plate was used for CD8 memory. The study deeply sequenced blood TCR repertoires of about five healthy adults to estimate repertoire size and the extent of clonotype sharing between individuals. To increase sequencing depth and limit assay-specific biases, different laboratories used diverse techniques to prepare libraries and sequence TCR repertoires. Per donor, leukapheresis produced somewhere between about 0.9 and 9.5 billion PBMCs.

Using the deep immunoSEQ assay, TCR CDR3 regions were amplified from genomic DNA by multiplex PCR. Extracted genomic DNA from each cell subset was spread evenly across all wells of several immunoSEQ 96-well plates, with each plate serving as a replicate. For sorted subsets, each replicate PCR was loaded with 200 to 250 ng genomic DNA, equivalent to some 31,000 T cell genomes. The purified libraries were quantified using a Qubit 3.0 fluorometer, sized with a Bioanalyzer 2100, and then quantified again using the KAPA Library Quantification kit. A separate single-read 150-cycle Illumina NextSeq 550 flow cell was used to sequence each immunoSEQ 96-well plate. The authors' analysis ran thus. Because the immunoSEQ output included only junctional sequences and no quality scores, the filtering could not be the same as the filtering used for full-length reads. Sequences were annotated with PyIR, a Python wrapper for IgBLAST v1.9, using IMGT germline references to assign V/J genes and CDR3. Reads were removed for weak V/J assignments (E-value above 1e-6), missing CDR3, stop codons, out-of-frame junctions, or ambiguous translated residues. V3J clonotypes were defined as sequences sharing the same inferred V gene, J gene, and CDR3 amino acid sequence. Percentage overlap between repertoires was calculated by dividing the number of shared unique clonotypes by the size of the smaller repertoire. RTK rarefaction, the Chao1 estimator, and Recon v2.1 estimates of unobserved clonotypes were used to assess repertoire richness. Generation probabilities for all TCRbeta clonotypes obtained by the gDNA method from a handful of donors were computed using OLGA. The immuneACCESS repertoire file appears here via TCRdb, limited to in-frame rearrangements. These files lack a portion of the clones; in checked studies, under half of the deficit traces to unresolved V genes, and the cause of the others is not known. The V and J calls and clone size were taken over from that table, and D and trimming were inferred from the DNA. For this sample there are approximately 340,000 clones; about 70% appear just once. Roughly a tenth of the sample comes from the top ten.

The CDR3, from cysteine to phenylalanine, totals 17 residues. Kept here is only the CDR3 DNA, which spans 51 bases and is read in frame from base 1. Per the germline V gene, KGHSH is the CDR1 and LQKENI is the CDR2. The germline V end is reduced by 2 bases and the J end by 4 bases; junction bases left unmatched: 11. General conclusions and limits of the study: Only blood was sampled, and tissue TCR repertoires likely differ from those in blood. Naive subsets generally had larger estimated clonotype richness than memory subsets did. The genetic and exposure-history diversity represented was limited by the small number of donors. Incomplete sequencing was indicated by rarefaction of sorted-subset datasets, despite the large sequencing depth. Compared with non-shared clonotypes, clonotypes shared by all four sorted-subset donors had higher generation probabilities. Across a handful of donors, approximately 4.6% of naive CD4, approximately 4% of naive CD8, 2.3% of memory CD4, and approximately 0.4% of memory CD8 clonotypes were shared. Pairwise subsampling led to the expectation that sequencing depth would affect the degree of clonotype sharing among donors.

The donors were healthy, HIV-negative adults with no recently reported acute infections or vaccinations. Every donor was a Caucasian adult residing in Nashville, Tennessee, USA. CD4+ T cells were enriched by magnetic negative selection; naive cells were then positively selected on CD45RA, and the negative fraction formed the memory subset. After blood collection by leukapheresis, PBMCs were isolated using Ficoll-Histopaque density gradient centrifugation and then cryopreserved in the vapor phase of liquid nitrogen. Analytical flow cytometry was used to check the purity and quantity of each magnetically sorted T cell population. Genomic DNA was isolated from each sorted fraction and quantified by UV absorbance on a Nanodrop 2000c.

This TCR derives from a man aged 25 to 40 in good health. The chain is made from TRBV18 and TRBJ2-1; the junction holds 7 bases that match TRBD2. The material sequenced was memory CD4+ T cells sorted from blood. This specimen's cell subset or site label, interpreted: CD45RA-negative fraction. The CDR3 region: CASSPLMAGVWYNEQFF. In nucleotides, the sequence is TGTGCCAGCTCACCATTAATGGCGGGAGTATGGTACAATGAGCAGTTCTTC.